A single count supports the clone carrying this T cell receptor (beta chain). The antigen is not known. This CDR3 contains 14 residues. The V segment lost 6 bases and the J segment 2 bases; nucleotides outside the gene matches: 7. Germline CDR1 is MNHEY and CDR2 is SMNVEV (reference sequence). Expressed TCRB transcripts were sequenced, since all the RNA that had been isolated was reverse transcribed. Assay used: immunoSEQ multiplex PCR; TCRdb lists only in-frame clones, some missing. The data hold 810,000 or so clones, with roughly a sixth observed a single time. This record belongs to a study of beta chain features in type 1 diabetes. Points from the study as a whole: The naive, central memory and Treg TCRB repertoires of patients appeared to be more similar to one another than those of healthy donors. Among all four CD4+ subsets, Type 1 diabetes patients had TCRB CDR3s that were moderately but significantly shorter.

The authors sorted CD4+ naive, central memory, regulatory and stem cell-like memory cells via CD45RO/CCR7/CD25/CD127/CD95/CD27. The J gene is TRBJ2-7, the V gene TRBV27, with 7 positions matching TRBD1. This receptor was identified in a woman younger than 30 in good health. The material sequenced was naive CD4+ T cells from blood. The CDR3 reads CASRQGTTAYEQYF. CDR3 DNA: TGTGCCAGCAGACAGGGGACGACGGCCTACGAGCAGTACTTC.